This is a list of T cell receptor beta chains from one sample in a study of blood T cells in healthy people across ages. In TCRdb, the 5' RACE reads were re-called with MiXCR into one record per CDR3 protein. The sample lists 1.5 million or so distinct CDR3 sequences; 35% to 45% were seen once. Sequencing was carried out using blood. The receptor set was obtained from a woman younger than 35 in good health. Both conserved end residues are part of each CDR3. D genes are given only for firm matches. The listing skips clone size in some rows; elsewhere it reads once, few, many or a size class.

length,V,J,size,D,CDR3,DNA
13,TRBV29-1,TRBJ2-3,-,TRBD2,CSVGRRGADTQYF,TGCAGCGTTGGACGGCGGGGGGCAGATACGCAGTATTTT
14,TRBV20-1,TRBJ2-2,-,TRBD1,CSASDRAFTGELFF,TGCAGTGCTAGCGACAGGGCCTTCACCGGGGAGCTGTTTTTT
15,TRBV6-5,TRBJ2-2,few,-,CASSYGAAGTGELFF,TGTGCCAGCAGTTACGGGGCAGCGGGCACCGGGGAGCTGTTTTTT
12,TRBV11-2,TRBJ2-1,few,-,CASSVRTYEQFF,TGTGCCAGCAGCGTTCGGACCTATGAGCAGTTCTTC
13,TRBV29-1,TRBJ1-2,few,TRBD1,CSAGPGTGIGYTF,TGCAGCGCCGGCCCCGGGACAGGGATTGGCTACACCTTC
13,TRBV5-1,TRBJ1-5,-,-,CASSTPQGQPQHF,TGCGCCAGCAGCACCCCACAGGGTCAGCCCCAGCATTTT
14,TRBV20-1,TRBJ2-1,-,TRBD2,CSAVNPLAGDEQFF,TGCAGTGCCGTCAACCCCTTAGCGGGAGATGAGCAGTTCTTC
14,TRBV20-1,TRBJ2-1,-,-,CSARKPVYYNEQFF,TGCAGTGCTAGGAAACCGGTATACTACAATGAGCAGTTCTTC
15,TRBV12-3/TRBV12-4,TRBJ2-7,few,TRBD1,CASSRQGTLTYEQYF,TGTGCCAGCAGTCGACAGGGGACTCTAACCTACGAGCAGTACTTC
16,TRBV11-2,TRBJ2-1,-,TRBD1,CASSPGGTGFLAEQFF,TGTGCCAGCAGCCCCGGCGGGACAGGGTTTTTGGCTGAGCAGTTCTTC
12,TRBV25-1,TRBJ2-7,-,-,CASSESSYDQYF,TGTGCCAGCAGTGAATCCTCCTACGATCAGTACTTC
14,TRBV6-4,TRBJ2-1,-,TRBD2,CASSDSTGGNEQFF,TGTGCCAGCAGTGACTCGACGGGGGGCAATGAGCAGTTCTTC
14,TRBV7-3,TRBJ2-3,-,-,CASSSHLGGDTQYF,TGTGCCAGCAGCTCGCACCTGGGAGGAGATACGCAGTATTTT
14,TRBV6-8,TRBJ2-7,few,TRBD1,CAPLGDRYSYEQYF,TGTGCCCCACTGGGGGACAGGTATTCCTACGAGCAGTACTTC
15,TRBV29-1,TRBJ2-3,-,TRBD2,CSVADGPSGRKAQYF,TGCAGCGTTGCGGATGGGCCTAGCGGGAGGAAAGCGCAGTATTTT
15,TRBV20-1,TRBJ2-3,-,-,CSALGRGESTDTQYF,TGCAGTGCCCTAGGCAGGGGGGAATCAACAGATACGCAGTATTTT
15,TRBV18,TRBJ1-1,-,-,CASSPPSLRDTEAFF,TGTGCCAGCTCACCACCGAGTTTGAGGGACACTGAAGCTTTCTTT
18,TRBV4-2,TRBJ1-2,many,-,CASSQEPPDSISNYGYTF,TGTGCCAGCAGCCAAGAACCTCCAGACAGCATCTCTAACTATGGCTACACCTTC
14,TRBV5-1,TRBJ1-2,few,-,CASSPGSVPHGYTF,TGCGCCAGCAGTCCGGGTTCGGTACCCCATGGCTACACCTTC
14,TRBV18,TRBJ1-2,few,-,CASSLVGLQEGYTF,TGTGCCAGCTCACTTGTGGGACTCCAGGAGGGCTACACCTTC
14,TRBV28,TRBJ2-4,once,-,CASSVHQGRDIQYF,TGTGCCAGCAGTGTTCACCAGGGTAGAGACATTCAGTACTTC
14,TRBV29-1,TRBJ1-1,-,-,CSASTGVGDTEAFF,TGCAGCGCGTCCACCGGGGTGGGGGACACTGAAGCTTTCTTT
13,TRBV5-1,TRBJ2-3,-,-,CATEPAVTDTQYF,TGCGCCACCGAACCTGCCGTCACAGATACGCAGTATTTT
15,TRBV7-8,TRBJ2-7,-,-,CASSSGRLSGYEQYF,TGTGCCAGCAGCTCCGGACGGCTCTCAGGCTACGAGCAGTACTTC
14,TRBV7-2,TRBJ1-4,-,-,CASSRAGQNEKLFF,TGTGCCAGCAGCAGAGCAGGGCAAAATGAAAAACTGTTTTTT
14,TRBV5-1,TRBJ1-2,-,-,CASSSHGRNYGYTF,TGCGCCAGCAGCTCGCACGGACGGAACTATGGCTACACCTTC
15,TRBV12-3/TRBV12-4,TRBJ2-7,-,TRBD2,CASGLTSGRVDEQYF,TGTGCCAGCGGCCTGACTAGCGGGAGGGTAGACGAGCAGTACTTC
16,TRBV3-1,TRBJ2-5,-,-,CASSQRDWLAQETQYF,TGTGCCAGCAGCCAGAGGGACTGGTTAGCCCAAGAGACCCAGTACTTC